The next 32 T cell receptor beta chains were all read from a single sample in a study of T cell responses to AZD1222 COVID-19 vaccine. Only in-frame clones appear in the TCRdb table, and some are missing; sequencing was by immunoSEQ multiplex PCR. The table has about 85,000 clones, 70% to 90% seen once. The specimen comprised peripheral blood, sampled on day 0 of AZD1222 vaccination. Every receptor here comes from an adult in good health.

The gene calls are TRBV7-6 and TRBJ2-5; D unresolved. Germline CDR1 is SGHVS and CDR2 is FNYEAQ. The germline V and J ends were trimmed by 1 base and 1 base, with 10 bases remaining between them. The CDR3 covers 15 residues. The CDR3: CASSLVGPLQETQYF. The CDR3 nucleotides are TGTGCCAGCAGCTTAGTTGGGCCACTCCAAGAGACCCAGTACTTC. The whole variable domain, filled in from reference TRBV7-6 and TRBJ2-5, reads GAGVSQSPRYKVTKRGQDVALRCDPISGHVSLYWYRQALGQGPEFLTYFNYEAQQDKSGLPNDRFSAERPEGSISTLTIQRTEQRDSAMYRCASSLVGPLQETQYFGPGTRLLVL.

The chain has TRBV20-1 and TRBJ1-5, with D uncertain. Germline lookup yields CDR1 DFQATT and CDR2 SNEGSKA (reference sequence). The CDR3 is 12 amino acids. The ends were cut back, 3 bases at V and 2 bases at J, with 5 bases in the middle. The CDR3 bases are TGCAGTGCTAGTAGTGGCAATCAGCCCCAGCATTTT. Amino acids: CSASSGNQPQHF.

This chain joins TRBV27 and TRBJ2-3; D possibly corresponds to TRBD2 (5 bases). CDR1 and CDR2 (germline): MNHEY, SMNVEV (reference sequence). The V end lost 1 base, the J end lost 6 bases, and 20 bases lay between the germline ends. The CDR3 totals 17 residues. CDR3 DNA: TGTGCCAGCAGTTTATTGCGGGCTGTAGTTAGTGGGGATACGCAGTATTTT. This sequence encodes CASSLLRAVVSGDTQYF.

The gene calls are TRBV27 and TRBJ1-1; 8 bases match TRBD1. V lost 4 bases to trimming and J lost 6 bases; unmatched junction nucleotides: 7. CDR3 length: 14 residues. Germline values: CDR1 MNHEY, CDR2 SMNVEV (reference sequence). CDR3 coding DNA: TGTGCCAGCAGTTCTCGGACAGGGAGCGCTGAAGCTTTCTTT. This gives the protein CASSSRTGSAEAFF.

This sequence joins TRBV27 and TRBJ1-1; tentative D call: TRBD1 (5 bases). The V end was cut by 5 bases, the J end by 3 bases, with 16 bases between. The CDR3 is 15 residues long. Per germline, CDR1 MNHEY and CDR2 SMNVEV (reference sequence). The CDR3 bases are TGTGCCAGCAGTCCGCCTCTTGCGGGGGACACTGAAGCTTTCTTT. This codes for CASSPPLAGDTEAFF.

V gene TRBV6-5 combines with J gene TRBJ1-5; D is perhaps TRBD1 (5 bases). CDR3 size: 13 residues. Germline CDR1 is MNHEY and CDR2 is SVGAGI. The V gene lost 7 bases and the J gene lost 5 bases, with 12 bases spanning the gap. Here the CDR3 DNA reads TGTGCCAGCAAGTCGGGGGGGGATCAGCCCCAGCATTTT. This translates into CASKSGGDQPQHF.

The CDR3 region is CASSQEVREQYF. CDR3 bases: TGTGCCAGCAGCCAAGAGGTCAGAGAGCAGTACTTC. The chain recombines TRBV14 with TRBJ2-7; D call uncertain. Germline CDR1 is SGHDN and CDR2 is FVKESK. The ends were cut back, 0 bases at V and 7 bases at J, with 7 bases in the middle. This CDR3 has 12 amino acids.

The chain uses TRBV6-1 and TRBJ2-3, with 7 bases identical to TRBD1. In germline, CDR1 is MNHNS, CDR2 SASEGT. This CDR3 comprises 14 residues. The junction had 4 bases not matched to a gene; V was cut back by 3 bases and J by 4 bases. CDR3 DNA: TGTGCCAGCAGTGACGGACAGGTGGCAGATACGCAGTATTTT. Protein sequence: CASSDGQVADTQYF.

The chain recombines TRBV27 with TRBJ2-7; D perhaps matches TRBD1 (5 bases). V shed 3 bases and J shed 5 bases, with 14 bases lying between them. Germline CDR1 is MNHEY and CDR2 is SMNVEV (reference sequence). The length of the CDR3 is 14 residues. The CDR3 sequence is CASSFGQGIHEQYF. CDR3 in DNA: TGTGCCAGCAGTTTCGGCCAGGGAATCCACGAGCAGTACTTC.

The chain employs TRBV28 and TRBJ2-3; 9 nucleotides line up with TRBD2. CDR1 and CDR2 from the germline V gene are MDHEN and SYDVKM. The V segment lost 5 bases and the J segment 2 bases; nucleotides outside the gene matches: 17. The CDR3 is 19 amino acids. CDR3 DNA: TGTGCCAGCAGTCCCTCCCCGAGGGTGCGGGGGGGGACCACAGATACGCAGTATTTT. It codes for CASSPSPRVRGGTTDTQYF.

The chain joins TRBV6-6 to TRBJ2-7, with D tentatively TRBD2 (6 bases). The CDR3 is 14 residues long. Deletions cut 5 bases from V and 0 bases from J, with 11 bases between. The germline gives CDR1 MNHNY, CDR2 SVGAGI (reference sequence). The CDR3 DNA sequence: TGTGCCAGCAGTCCCGACGGGAGCTCCTACGAGCAGTACTTC. Translating gives CASSPDGSSYEQYF.

The chain carries TRBV5-4 and TRBJ2-5, with 12 bases matching TRBD2. After removal of 0 bases from V and 2 bases from J, the junction contained 5 bases not matched to a gene. CDR3 length equals 17 residues. Germline loops: CDR1 SGHNT, CDR2 YYREEE (reference sequence). CDR3 bases: TGTGCCAGCAGCTTGGGCGGACTAGCGGGGTCACAAGAGACCCAGTACTTC. It is translated as CASSLGGLAGSQETQYF.

The chain combines TRBV19 with TRBJ2-1, with 9 bases identical to TRBD2. CDR1 is LNHDA and CDR2 is SQIVND in the germline V gene (reference sequence). The CDR3 consists of 13 residues. Trimming removed 3 bases from V and 13 bases from J; junction bases left unmatched: 7. The CDR3 reads CASSMLAGVGQFF. The CDR3 DNA sequence: TGTGCCAGTAGTATGTTAGCGGGAGTAGGTCAGTTCTTC.

The V and J genes are TRBV18 and TRBJ2-3, with TRBD1 matching over 7 bases. This CDR3 region has 15 residues. With V trimmed by 0 bases and J by 8 bases, 8 bases remained unmatched. From germline, CDR1 is KGHSH and CDR2 LQKENI. The CDR3 reads CASSPPTQGDGTQYF. The CDR3 region has the DNA TGTGCCAGCTCACCACCGACGCAGGGGGACGGTACGCAGTATTTT.

V usage is TRBV19 and J usage is TRBJ1-2, with 7 bases matching TRBD1. CDR1 and CDR2 from the germline V gene are LNHDA and SQIVND (reference sequence). V lost 6 bases and J lost 3; bases outside the gene matches: 4. The CDR3 runs to 13 residues. The CDR3 coding sequence is TGTGCCAGTAGCCCCCAGGGGGACTATGGCTACACCTTC. Protein: CASSPQGDYGYTF.

Written as DNA, the CDR3 is TGTGCCAGTAGTACCAGACAGGGCGCACCGAACACTGAAGCTTTCTTT. Its translation is CASSTRQGAPNTEAFF. V gene TRBV19 combines with J gene TRBJ1-1; TRBD1 aligns across 7 bases. Germline CDR1 and CDR2: LNHDA and SQIVND (reference sequence). V shed 4 bases and J 1 base; nucleotides not matched to a gene: 9. The CDR3 is 16 residues long.

This chain uses TRBV27 with TRBJ1-3, with D possibly matching TRBD1 (6 bases). Germline values: CDR1 MNHEY, CDR2 SMNVEV (reference sequence). This CDR3 has 15 residues. Trimming left V 6 bases short and J 0 bases short, with 12 bases between. This CDR3 reads CASRSGTHSGNTIYF. Written as DNA, the CDR3 is TGTGCCAGCAGATCCGGGACACACTCTGGAAACACCATATATTTT.

As concerns this clone: One end of the junction is discordant with germline, which a read error may explain. The rearrangement uses TRBV10-1 and TRBJ2-7, with TRBD1 as a possible D gene (6 bases). The CDR3 runs 12 residues. From germline, CDR1 is WNHNN and CDR2 SYGVQD (reference sequence). The CDR3 DNA is TGCGCCAGCAGTGTGGTCAGGGGAAGAGTAGACTTC. Translating it yields CASSVVRGRVDF.

This clone has only a few counts. The rearrangement uses TRBV7-9 and TRBJ2-7; TRBD1 agrees at 7 bases. Germline loops: CDR1 SEHNR, CDR2 FQNEAQ (reference sequence). This CDR3 has 13 residues. V trimming: 4 bases; J trimming: 2 bases; junction bases outside the gene matches: 2. The CDR3 DNA reads TGTGCCAGCAGCTCGACAGGGCCCTACGAGCAGTACTTC. This codes for CASSSTGPYEQYF.

The chain has TRBV7-6 and TRBJ2-5; TRBD1 agrees at 8 bases. Germline V CDR1 and CDR2: SGHVS, FNYEAQ. V was clipped by 3 bases and J by 1 base; unmatched bases: 4. The CDR3 length is 15 residues. For the CDR3, the DNA is TGTGCCAGCAGCTTTGGAGGACAGGGCCAAGAGACCCAGTACTTC. Its protein product is CASSFGGQGQETQYF.

The chain joins TRBV5-1 to TRBJ1-2; 8 nucleotides agree with TRBD1. CDR3 length: 15 amino acids. The ends lost 4 bases at V and 4 bases at J; junction bases unmatched: 9. Per germline, CDR1 SGHRS and CDR2 YFSETQ. CDR3 bases: TGCGCCAGCAGCGCAGACAGGGGCCTACCCTATGGCTACACCTTC. Amino acids: CASSADRGLPYGYTF.

V gene TRBV15 combines with J gene TRBJ1-2; weak D call: TRBD1 (6 bases). Looked up from germline, CDR1 is LNHNV and CDR2 is YYDKDF (reference sequence). The V end lost 3 bases, the J end lost 6 bases, and 14 bases lay between the germline ends. This CDR3 is 14 amino acids long. The CDR3 DNA follows: TGTGCCACCAGCAGTTGGGGGGGGGCGCATGGCTACACCTTC. Translating it yields CATSSWGGAHGYTF.

The DNA of the CDR3 is TGTGCCAGTAGTATAGACTCTAGCACAGATACGCAGTATTTT. It is translated as CASSIDSSTDTQYF. The rearrangement uses TRBV19 and TRBJ2-3; D unclear. V gave up 0 bases and J gave up 0 bases, with 4 bases separating them. Germline V lookup: CDR1 LNHDA, CDR2 SQIVND (reference sequence). The CDR3 covers 14 residues.

The J gene is TRBJ1-1, the V gene TRBV18; a weak D match, TRBD1 (6 bases). Germline assignment: CDR1 KGHSH and CDR2 LQKENI. This CDR3 is built from 12 residues. V lost 6 bases to trimming and J lost 8 bases, with 13 bases between them. In nucleotides, the CDR3 is TGTGCCAGCTCCGTTAATCAGGGGGAAGCTTTCTTT. Its translation: CASSVNQGEAFF.

The chain links TRBV5-1 to TRBJ1-5, with 12 bases matching TRBD1. CDR3 length equals 16 residues. The V and J ends lost 2 bases and 3 bases, in that order; junction bases with no gene match: 3. Germline lookup yields CDR1 SGHRS and CDR2 YFSETQ. CDR3 sequence (DNA): TGCGCCAGCAGCTTTGGGACAGGGGGCTCCAATCAGCCCCAGCATTTT. Residues: CASSFGTGGSNQPQHF.

The rearrangement uses TRBV11-2 and TRBJ2-5; 7 bases are a match to TRBD2. Germline CDR1 and CDR2: SGHAT and FQNNGV. The V and J ends lost 4 bases and 1 base, in that order; junction bases with no gene match: 6. This CDR3 region has 15 residues. The CDR3 DNA reads as TGTGCCAGCAGCTCCCAACTAGCGCTCCAAGAGACCCAGTACTTC. It is translated as CASSSQLALQETQYF.

V usage is TRBV21-1 and J usage is TRBJ1-1. TRBV21-1 is a pseudogene. This CDR3 has 19 amino acids. CDR3 bases: TGTGCCAGCAGCAAAGTGAGGGGACGTGGGTTGGATCTTCCTTCTGAAGCTTTCTTT. Encoded protein: CASSKVRGRGLDLPSEAFF.

This chain connects TRBV7-9 to TRBJ1-1; TRBD1 aligns across 7 bases. CDR3 length: 13 residues. After removal of 5 bases from V and 11 bases from J, the junction contained 11 bases not matched to a gene. Germline CDR1 SEHNR, CDR2 FQNEAQ (reference sequence). The CDR3 loop reads CASSMGTASFAFF. In nucleotides, the CDR3 is TGTGCCAGCAGCATGGGGACAGCTAGTTTCGCTTTCTTT.

The genes are TRBV19 and TRBJ2-7; no clear D. Trimming removed 6 bases from V and 0 bases from J, with 12 bases in between. Germline V gene data show CDR1 as LNHDA and CDR2 as SQIVND (reference sequence). The CDR3 covers 14 residues. The CDR3 spells CASSVDGNSYEQYF. The CDR3 nucleotides are TGTGCCAGTAGCGTGGACGGCAACTCCTACGAGCAGTACTTC.

The chain links TRBV18 to TRBJ1-1; the D is unclear. The CDR3 extends over 13 amino acids. The V gene lost 1 base and the J gene lost 6 bases, with 9 bases spanning the gap. Germline lookup yields CDR1 KGHSH and CDR2 LQKENI. The CDR3 region is CASSPLHVSEAFF. Here the CDR3 DNA reads TGTGCCAGCTCACCACTTCATGTGTCTGAAGCTTTCTTT.

The chain has TRBV2 and TRBJ1-5, with D unclear. The CDR3 totals 13 residues. In germline, CDR1 is SNHLY, CDR2 FYNNEI. V lost 2 bases and J lost 4, with 6 bases in between. In nucleotides, the CDR3 is TGTGCCAGCAGTGAACAGGAGAATCAGCCCCAGCATTTT. Amino acids: CASSEQENQPQHF. The full variable domain, its missing parts supplied by reference TRBV2 and TRBJ1-5, is EPEVTQTPSHQVTQMGQEVILRCVPISNHLYFYWYRQILGQKVEFLVSFYNNEISEKSEIFDDQFSVERPDGSNFTLKIRSTKLEDSAMYFCASSEQENQPQHFGDGTRLSIL.

The rearrangement joins TRBV29-1 to TRBJ2-1; a possible D gene is TRBD1 (6 bases). V gave up 3 bases and J gave up 5 bases, with 14 bases separating them. Germline CDR1 SQVTM, CDR2 ANQGSEA. This CDR3 comprises 14 residues. The CDR3 is CSVEGHRLDNEQFF. The CDR3 DNA is TGCAGCGTTGAGGGACACCGTTTAGACAATGAGCAGTTCTTC.